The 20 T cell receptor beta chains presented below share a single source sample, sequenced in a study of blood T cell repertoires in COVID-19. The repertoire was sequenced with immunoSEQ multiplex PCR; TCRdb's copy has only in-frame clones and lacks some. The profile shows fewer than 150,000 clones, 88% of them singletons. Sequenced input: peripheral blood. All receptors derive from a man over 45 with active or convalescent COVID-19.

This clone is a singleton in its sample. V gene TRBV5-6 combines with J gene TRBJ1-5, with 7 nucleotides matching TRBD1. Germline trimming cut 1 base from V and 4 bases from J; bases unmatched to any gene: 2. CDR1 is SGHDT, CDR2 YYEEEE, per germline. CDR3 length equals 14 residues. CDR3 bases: TGTGCCAGCAGCTTGCCAGGGGGAAATCAGCCCCAGCATTTT. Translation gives CASSLPGGNQPQHF.

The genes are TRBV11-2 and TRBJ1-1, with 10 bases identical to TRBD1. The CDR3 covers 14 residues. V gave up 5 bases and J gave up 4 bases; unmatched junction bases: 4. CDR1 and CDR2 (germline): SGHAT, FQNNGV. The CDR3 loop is CASSLRTGGTEAFF. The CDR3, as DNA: TGTGCCAGCAGCCTCCGGACAGGGGGCACTGAAGCTTTCTTT. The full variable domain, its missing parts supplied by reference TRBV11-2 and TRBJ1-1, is EAGVAQSPRYKIIEKRQSVAFWCNPISGHATLYWYQQILGQGPKLLIQFQNNGVVDDSQLPKDRFSAERLKGVDSTLKIQPAKLEDSAVYLCASSLRTGGTEAFFGQGTRLTVV.

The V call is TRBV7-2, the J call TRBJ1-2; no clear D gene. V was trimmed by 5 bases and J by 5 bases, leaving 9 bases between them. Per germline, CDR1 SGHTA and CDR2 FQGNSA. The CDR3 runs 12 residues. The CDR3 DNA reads TGTGCCAGCAGCCCTGCGGCGTATGGCTACACCTTC. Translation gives CASSPAAYGYTF.

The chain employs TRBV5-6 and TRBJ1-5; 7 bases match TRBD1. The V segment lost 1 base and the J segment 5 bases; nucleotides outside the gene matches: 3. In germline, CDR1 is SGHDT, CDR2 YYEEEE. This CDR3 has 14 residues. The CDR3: CASSLSQGHQPQHF. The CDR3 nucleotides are TGTGCCAGCAGCTTGTCACAGGGGCATCAGCCCCAGCATTTT.

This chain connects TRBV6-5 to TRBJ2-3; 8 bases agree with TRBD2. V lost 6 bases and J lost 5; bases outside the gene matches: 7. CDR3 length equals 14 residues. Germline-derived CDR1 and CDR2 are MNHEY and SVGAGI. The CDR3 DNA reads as TGTGCCAGCAGACATAGCGGGGAAGGAGATACGCAGTATTTT. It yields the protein CASRHSGEGDTQYF.

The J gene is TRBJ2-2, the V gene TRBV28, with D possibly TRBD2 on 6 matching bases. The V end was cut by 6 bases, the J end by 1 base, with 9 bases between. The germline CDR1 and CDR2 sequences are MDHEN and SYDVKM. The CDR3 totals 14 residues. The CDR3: CASRRGLNTGELFF. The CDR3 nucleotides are TGTGCCAGCAGGCGGGGATTGAACACCGGGGAGCTGTTTTTT.

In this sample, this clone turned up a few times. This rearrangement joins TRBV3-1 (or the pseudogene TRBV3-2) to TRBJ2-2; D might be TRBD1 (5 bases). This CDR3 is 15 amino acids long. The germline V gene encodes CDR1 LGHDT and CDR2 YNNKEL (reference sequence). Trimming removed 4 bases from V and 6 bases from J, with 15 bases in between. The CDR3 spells CASSRRELQSGELFF. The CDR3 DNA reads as TGTGCCAGCAGCCGCAGGGAACTACAGTCCGGGGAGCTGTTTTTT.

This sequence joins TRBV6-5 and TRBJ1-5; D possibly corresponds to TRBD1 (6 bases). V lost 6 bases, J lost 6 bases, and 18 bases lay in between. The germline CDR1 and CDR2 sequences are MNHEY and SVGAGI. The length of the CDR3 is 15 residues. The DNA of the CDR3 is TGTGCCAGCAGCCGACAGGCCGGGGATAGTCAGCCCCAGCATTTT. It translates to CASSRQAGDSQPQHF.

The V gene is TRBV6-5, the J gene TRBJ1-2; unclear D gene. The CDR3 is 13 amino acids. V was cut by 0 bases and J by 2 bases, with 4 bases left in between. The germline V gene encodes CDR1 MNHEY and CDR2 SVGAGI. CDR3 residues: CASSYSQNYGYTF. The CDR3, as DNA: TGTGCCAGCAGTTACTCGCAGAACTATGGCTACACCTTC.

CDR3: CASSFRTGDNQPQHF. In DNA, the CDR3 is TGTGCCAGCAGCTTCCGGACAGGAGACAATCAGCCCCAGCATTTT. The chain employs TRBV5-5 and TRBJ1-5; 7 nucleotides line up with TRBD1. This CDR3 comprises 15 residues. V trimming: 2 bases; J trimming: 3 bases; junction bases outside the gene matches: 5. The germline CDR1 and CDR2 sequences are SGHKS and YYEKEE (reference sequence).

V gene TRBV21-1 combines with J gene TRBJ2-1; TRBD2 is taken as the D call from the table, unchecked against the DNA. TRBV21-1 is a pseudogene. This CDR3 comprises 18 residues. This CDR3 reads CASSTDWTSPTPYNEQFF. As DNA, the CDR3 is TGTGCCAGCAGCACTGATTGGACTAGTCCTACCCCTTACAATGAGCAGTTCTTC.

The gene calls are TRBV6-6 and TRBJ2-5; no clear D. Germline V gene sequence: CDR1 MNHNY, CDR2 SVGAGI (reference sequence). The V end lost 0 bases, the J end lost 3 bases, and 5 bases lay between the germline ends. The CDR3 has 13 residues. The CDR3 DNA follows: TGTGCCAGCAGTTACTCGGAGAAAGAGACCCAGTACTTC. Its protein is CASSYSEKETQYF.

The CDR3 loop is CATSDGGGGNQPQHF. Written as DNA, the CDR3 is TGTGCCACCAGTGATGGAGGGGGGGGCAATCAGCCCCAGCATTTT. The chain has TRBV24-1 and TRBJ1-5; D might be TRBD1 (6 bases). The V gene lost 3 bases and the J gene lost 2 bases, with 10 bases spanning the gap. This CDR3 has 15 residues. Looked up from germline, CDR1 is KGHDR and CDR2 is SFDVKD.

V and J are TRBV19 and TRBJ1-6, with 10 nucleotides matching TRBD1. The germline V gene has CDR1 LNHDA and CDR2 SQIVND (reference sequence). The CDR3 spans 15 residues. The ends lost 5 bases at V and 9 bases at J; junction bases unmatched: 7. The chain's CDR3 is CASSRQGAQGSPLHF. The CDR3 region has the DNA TGTGCCAGTAGTCGACAGGGGGCGCAGGGTTCACCCCTCCACTTT.

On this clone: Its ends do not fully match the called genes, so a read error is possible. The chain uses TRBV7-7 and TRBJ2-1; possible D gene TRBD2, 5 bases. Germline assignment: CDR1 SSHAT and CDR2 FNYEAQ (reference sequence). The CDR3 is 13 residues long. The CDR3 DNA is TGTGCTAGCAGCTTAGCATCGGGGTTTGAGCAGTTCTTC. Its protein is CASSLASGFEQFF.

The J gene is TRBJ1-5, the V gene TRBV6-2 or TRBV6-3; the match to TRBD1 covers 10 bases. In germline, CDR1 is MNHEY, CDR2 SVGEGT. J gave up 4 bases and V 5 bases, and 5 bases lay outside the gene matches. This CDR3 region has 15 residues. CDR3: CASSQKGQGNQPQHF. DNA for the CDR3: TGTGCCAGCAGTCAAAAGGGACAGGGGAATCAGCCCCAGCATTTT.

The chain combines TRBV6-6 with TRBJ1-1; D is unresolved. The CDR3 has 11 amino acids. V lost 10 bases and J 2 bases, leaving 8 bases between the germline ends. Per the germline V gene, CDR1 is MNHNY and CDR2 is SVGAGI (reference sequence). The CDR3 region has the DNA TGTGCCATTGGGCGAAACACTGAAGCTTTCTTT. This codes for CAIGRNTEAFF.

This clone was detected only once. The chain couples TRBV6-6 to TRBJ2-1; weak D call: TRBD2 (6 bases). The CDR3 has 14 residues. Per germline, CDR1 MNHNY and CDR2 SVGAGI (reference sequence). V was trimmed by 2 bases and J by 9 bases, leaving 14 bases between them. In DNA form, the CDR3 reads TGTGCCAGCAGTTACGGGACCGCCGGGGGTGAGCAGTTCTTC. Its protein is CASSYGTAGGEQFF.

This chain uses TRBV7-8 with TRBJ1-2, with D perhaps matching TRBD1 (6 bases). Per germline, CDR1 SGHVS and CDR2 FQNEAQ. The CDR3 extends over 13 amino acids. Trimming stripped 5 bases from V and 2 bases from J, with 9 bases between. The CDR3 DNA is TGTGCCAGCAGCCCTGGACAGAACTATGGCTACACCTTC. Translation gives CASSPGQNYGYTF.

CDR3 nucleotides: TGTGCCAGCAGCAGATGGGACAGGGGCACCTACGAGCAGTACTTC. Translating it yields CASSRWDRGTYEQYF. V is TRBV21-1 and J is TRBJ2-7; the tabulated D call, TRBD1, remains unverified against the DNA. TRBV21-1 is deemed a pseudogene. This CDR3 region has 15 residues.